This entry describes one T cell receptor beta chain. TCRdb re-analysed the 5' RACE reads in MiXCR, keeping a single row per CDR3 protein. The table has approximately 500,000 distinct CDR3 sequences, 20% to 30% seen once. The data belong to a study of T-cell memory formation after mild COVID-19. The CDR3 sequence is 11 residues long. Germline loops: CDR1 DFQATT, CDR2 SNEGSKA (reference sequence). V lost 5 bases and J lost 10, with 12 bases in between. Sequencing was performed on PBMCs or a T cell subset sorted from them (not recorded which). The source is an adult woman who had mild COVID-19 (a few samples of this study predate the infection). Cell type and time point are not known. The J gene is TRBJ2-1, the V gene TRBV20-1, with D unclear. CDR3: CSAHRQLEQFF. CDR3 nucleotide sequence: TGCAGTGCTCACCGACAATTGGAGCAGTTCTTC.